Listed below are T cell receptor beta chains from one sample, sequenced in a study of T cell repertoires in aging, cancer and after chemotherapy. Each CDR3 protein gets one entry after TCRdb re-called the multiplex PCR reads with MiXCR. The table includes around 2,900 distinct CDR3 sequences, over 20% detected once. Sequencing used blood. The source of these receptors is a human donor with a blood cancer. Each CDR3 is given with its conserved first and last residue. Each record gives: clone size, D gene, V gene, J gene, CDR3 protein, CDR3 DNA. The D gene is left open where the match is weak. Only part of the rows carry a size: once, few, many, or a class if the clone is expanded.

size: medium-sized; D: -; V: TRBV7-6; J: TRBJ1-4; CDR3: CASSLDLNEKLFF; DNA: TGTGCCAGCAGCTTAGACTTAAATGAAAAACTGTTTTTT
size: few; D: -; V: TRBV19; J: TRBJ1-1; CDR3: CASSIMLNTEAFF; DNA: TGTGCCAGTAGTATTATGCTGAACACTGAAGCTTTCTTT
size: -; D: TRBD2; V: TRBV5-1; J: TRBJ2-1; CDR3: CASSSGLAARIYNEQFF; DNA: TGCGCCAGCAGCTCAGGACTAGCCGCCCGAATATACAATGAGCAGTTCTTC
size: medium-sized; D: TRBD2; V: TRBV19; J: TRBJ2-2; CDR3: CASSIRSGSANTGELFF; DNA: TGTGCCAGTAGTATCAGAAGCGGGAGCGCGAACACCGGGGAGCTGTTTTTT
size: -; D: -; V: TRBV5-4; J: TRBJ1-2; CDR3: CASSLTGTYGYTF; DNA: TGTGCCAGCAGCCTAACAGGAACCTATGGCTACACCTTC
size: -; D: TRBD2; V: TRBV28; J: TRBJ2-7; CDR3: CASSLTSGRAYEQYF; DNA: TGTGCCAGCAGTTTAACTAGCGGGAGGGCCTACGAGCAGTACTTC
size: large; D: -; V: TRBV6-5; J: TRBJ2-7; CDR3: CASSLDPGSYEQYF; DNA: TGTGCCAGCAGCTTAGACCCGGGCTCCTACGAGCAGTACTTC
size: -; D: TRBD2; V: TRBV19; J: TRBJ2-5; CDR3: CASKSSGSRLETQYF; DNA: TGTGCCAGTAAATCTAGCGGGAGTAGGTTGGAGACCCAGTACTTC
size: medium-sized; D: -; V: TRBV6-1; J: TRBJ1-6; CDR3: CASLRGVAQSNSPLHF; DNA: TGTGCCAGCCTCCGGGGGGTGGCCCAAAGCAATTCACCCCTCCACTTT
size: -; D: -; V: TRBV27; J: TRBJ1-1; CDR3: CASSLVIRDKAFF; DNA: TGTGCCAGCAGTTTGGTAATAAGGGATAAAGCTTTCTTT
size: few; D: TRBD1; V: TRBV28; J: TRBJ2-7; CDR3: CASNSPGGLRREQYF; DNA: TGTGCCAGCAACTCACCAGGGGGCTTGCGACGAGAGCAGTACTTC